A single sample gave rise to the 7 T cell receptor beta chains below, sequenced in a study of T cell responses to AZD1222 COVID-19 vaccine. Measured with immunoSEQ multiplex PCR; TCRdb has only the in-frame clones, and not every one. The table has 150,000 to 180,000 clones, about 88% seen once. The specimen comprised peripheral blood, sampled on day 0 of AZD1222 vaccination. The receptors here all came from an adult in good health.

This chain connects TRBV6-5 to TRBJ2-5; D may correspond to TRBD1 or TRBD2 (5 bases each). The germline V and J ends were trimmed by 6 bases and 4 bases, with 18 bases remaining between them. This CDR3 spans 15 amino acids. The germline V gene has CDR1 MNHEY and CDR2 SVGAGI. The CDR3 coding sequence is TGTGCCAGCAGCACCACAGGAGGATTAGGAGAGACCCAGTACTTC. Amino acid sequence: CASSTTGGLGETQYF.

The CDR3 nucleotides read TGTGCCAGCAGCATCCCCGGGGAATCGGCCTACACTGAAGCTTTCTTT. This gives the protein CASSIPGESAYTEAFF. The chain joins TRBV11-2 to TRBJ1-1; D ambiguous. The CDR3 loop spans 16 amino acids. Per germline, CDR1 SGHAT and CDR2 FQNNGV. Trimming pared 5 bases from V and 3 bases from J, leaving 19 bases between.

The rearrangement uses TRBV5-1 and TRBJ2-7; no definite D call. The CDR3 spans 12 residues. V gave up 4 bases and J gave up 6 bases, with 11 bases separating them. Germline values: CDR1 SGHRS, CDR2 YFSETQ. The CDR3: CASSRDQPEQYF. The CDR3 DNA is TGCGCCAGCAGCCGAGACCAACCCGAGCAGTACTTC.

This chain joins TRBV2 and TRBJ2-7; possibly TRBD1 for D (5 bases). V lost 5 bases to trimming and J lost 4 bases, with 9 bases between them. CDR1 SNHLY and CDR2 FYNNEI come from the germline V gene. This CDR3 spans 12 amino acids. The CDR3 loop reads CASSRDRYEQYF. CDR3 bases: TGTGCCAGCAGTAGAGACAGATACGAGCAGTACTTC. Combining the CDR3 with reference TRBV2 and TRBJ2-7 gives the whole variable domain EPEVTQTPSHQVTQMGQEVILRCVPISNHLYFYWYRQILGQKVEFLVSFYNNEISEKSEIFDDQFSVERPDGSNFTLKIRSTKLEDSAMYFCASSRDRYEQYFGPGTRLTVT.

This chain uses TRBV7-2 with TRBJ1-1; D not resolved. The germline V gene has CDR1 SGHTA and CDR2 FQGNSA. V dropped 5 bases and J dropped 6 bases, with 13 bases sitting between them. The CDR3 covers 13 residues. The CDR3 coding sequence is TGTGCCAGCAGCCCCCCCGCGGGCCCTGAAGCTTTCTTT. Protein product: CASSPPAGPEAFF.

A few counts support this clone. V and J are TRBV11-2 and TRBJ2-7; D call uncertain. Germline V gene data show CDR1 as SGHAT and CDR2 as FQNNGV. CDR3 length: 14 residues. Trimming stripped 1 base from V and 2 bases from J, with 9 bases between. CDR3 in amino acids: CASSLVLTPYEQYF. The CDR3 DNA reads TGTGCCAGCAGCTTAGTACTAACCCCCTACGAGCAGTACTTC.

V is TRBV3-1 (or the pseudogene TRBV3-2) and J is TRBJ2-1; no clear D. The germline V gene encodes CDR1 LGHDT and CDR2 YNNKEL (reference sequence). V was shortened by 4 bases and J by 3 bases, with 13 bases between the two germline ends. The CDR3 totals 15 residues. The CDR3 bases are TGTGCCAGCAGCCCCGAGTTAGATCGCTACAATGAGCAGTTCTTC. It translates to CASSPELDRYNEQFF.